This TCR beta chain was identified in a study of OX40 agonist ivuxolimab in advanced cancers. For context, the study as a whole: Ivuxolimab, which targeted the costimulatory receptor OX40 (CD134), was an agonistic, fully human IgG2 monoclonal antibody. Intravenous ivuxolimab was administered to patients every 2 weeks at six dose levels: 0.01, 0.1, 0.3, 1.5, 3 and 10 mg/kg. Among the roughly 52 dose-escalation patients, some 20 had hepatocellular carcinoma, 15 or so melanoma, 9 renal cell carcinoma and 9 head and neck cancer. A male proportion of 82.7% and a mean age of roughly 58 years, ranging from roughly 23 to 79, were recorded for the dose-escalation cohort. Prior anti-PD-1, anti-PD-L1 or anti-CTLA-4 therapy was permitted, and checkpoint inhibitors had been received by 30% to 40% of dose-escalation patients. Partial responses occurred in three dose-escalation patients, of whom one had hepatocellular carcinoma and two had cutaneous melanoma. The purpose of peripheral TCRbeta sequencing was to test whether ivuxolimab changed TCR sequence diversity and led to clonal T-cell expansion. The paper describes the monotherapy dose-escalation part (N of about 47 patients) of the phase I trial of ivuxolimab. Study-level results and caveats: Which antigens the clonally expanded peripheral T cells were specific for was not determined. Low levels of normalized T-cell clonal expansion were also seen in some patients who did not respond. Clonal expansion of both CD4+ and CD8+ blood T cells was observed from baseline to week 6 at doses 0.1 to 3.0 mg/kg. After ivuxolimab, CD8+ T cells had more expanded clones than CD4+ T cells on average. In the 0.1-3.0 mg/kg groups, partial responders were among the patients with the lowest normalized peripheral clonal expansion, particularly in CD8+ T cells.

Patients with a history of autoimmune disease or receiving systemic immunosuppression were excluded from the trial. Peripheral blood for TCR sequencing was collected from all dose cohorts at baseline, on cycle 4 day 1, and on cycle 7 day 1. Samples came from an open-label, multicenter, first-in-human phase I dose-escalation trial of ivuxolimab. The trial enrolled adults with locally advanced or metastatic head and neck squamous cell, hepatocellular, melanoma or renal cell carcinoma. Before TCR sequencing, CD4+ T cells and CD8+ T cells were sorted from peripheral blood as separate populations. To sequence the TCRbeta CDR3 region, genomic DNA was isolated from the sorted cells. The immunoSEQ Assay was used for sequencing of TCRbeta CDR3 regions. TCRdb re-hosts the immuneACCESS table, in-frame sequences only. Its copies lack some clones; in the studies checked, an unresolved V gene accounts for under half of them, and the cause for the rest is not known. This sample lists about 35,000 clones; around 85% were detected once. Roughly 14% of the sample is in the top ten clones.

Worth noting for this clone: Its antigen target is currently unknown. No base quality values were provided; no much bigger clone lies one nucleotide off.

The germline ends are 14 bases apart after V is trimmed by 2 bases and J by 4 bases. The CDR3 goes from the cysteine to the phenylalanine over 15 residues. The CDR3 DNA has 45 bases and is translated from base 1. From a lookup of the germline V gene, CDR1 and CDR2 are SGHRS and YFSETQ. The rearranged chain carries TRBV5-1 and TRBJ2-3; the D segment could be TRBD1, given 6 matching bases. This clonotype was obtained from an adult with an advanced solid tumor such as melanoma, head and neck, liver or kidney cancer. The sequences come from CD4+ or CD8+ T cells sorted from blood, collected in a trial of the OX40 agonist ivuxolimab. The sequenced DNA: TGCGCCAGCAGCTTCGGTACAGGGCGATCAGATACGCAGTATTTT. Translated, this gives CASSFGTGRSDTQYF.